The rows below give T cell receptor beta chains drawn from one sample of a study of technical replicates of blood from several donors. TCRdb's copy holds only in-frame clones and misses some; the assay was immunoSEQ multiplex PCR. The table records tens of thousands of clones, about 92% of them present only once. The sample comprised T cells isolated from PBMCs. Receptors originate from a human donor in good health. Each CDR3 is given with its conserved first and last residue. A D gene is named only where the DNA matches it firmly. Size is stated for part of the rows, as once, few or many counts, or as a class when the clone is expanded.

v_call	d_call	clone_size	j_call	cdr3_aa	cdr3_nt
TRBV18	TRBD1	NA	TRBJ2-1	CASSQSTGGPYNEQFF	TGTGCCAGCTCACAATCAACAGGGGGCCCCTACAATGAGCAGTTCTTC
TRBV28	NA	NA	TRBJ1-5	CASSLWDSYSNQPQHF	TGTGCCAGCAGTTTATGGGACAGCTATAGCAATCAGCCCCAGCATTTT
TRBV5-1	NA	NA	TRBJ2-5	CASSLISGERETQYF	TGCGCCAGCAGCTTGATTTCGGGAGAACGGGAGACCCAGTACTTC
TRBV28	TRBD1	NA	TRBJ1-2	CASRRPLQGSYGYTF	TGTGCCAGCAGACGGCCGCTACAGGGGAGCTATGGCTACACCTTC
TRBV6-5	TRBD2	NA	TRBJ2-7	CASSSPLAGERYEQYF	TGTGCCAGCAGTTCGCCTTTAGCGGGAGAGAGATACGAGCAGTACTTC
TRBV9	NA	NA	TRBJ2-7	CASSVSTGLDEQYF	TGTGCCAGCAGCGTATCCACCGGACTCGACGAGCAGTACTTC
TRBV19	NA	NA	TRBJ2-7	CASSSQGGFYEQYF	TGTGCCAGTAGTTCTCAAGGGGGATTCTACGAGCAGTACTTC
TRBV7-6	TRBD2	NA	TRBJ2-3	CASRPSGRGTDTQYF	TGTGCCTCCCGACCTAGCGGGAGAGGCACAGATACGCAGTATTTT
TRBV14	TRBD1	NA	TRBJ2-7	CASSLTGQGAVGEQYF	TGTGCCAGCAGCCTCACGGGACAGGGGGCGGTAGGCGAGCAGTACTTC
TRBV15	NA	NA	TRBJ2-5	CATSRGAIQETQYF	TGTGCCACCAGCAGAGGGGCGATACAAGAGACCCAGTACTTC
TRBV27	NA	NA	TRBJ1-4	CASSLGGKGEKLFF	TGTGCCAGCAGTTTAGGAGGGAAGGGTGAAAAACTGTTTTTT
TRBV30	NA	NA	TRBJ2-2	CAWNYGGGTGELFF	TGTGCCTGGAACTATGGAGGAGGGACCGGGGAGCTGTTTTTT
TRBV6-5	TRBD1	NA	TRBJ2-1	CASTGTGIISEQFF	TGTGCCAGCACTGGGACAGGGATAATTAGTGAGCAGTTCTTC
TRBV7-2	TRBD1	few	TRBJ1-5	CASSVTGGAGRQPQHF	TGTGCCAGCAGTGTGACAGGGGGCGCAGGTCGACAGCCCCAGCATTTT
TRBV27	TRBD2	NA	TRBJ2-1	CASSLSTSGRQFF	TGTGCCAGCAGTTTATCGACGAGCGGGAGGCAGTTCTTC
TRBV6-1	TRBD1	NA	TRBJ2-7	CASSEGGTGIYEQYF	TGTGCCAGCAGTGAAGGCGGGACAGGGATCTACGAGCAGTACTTC
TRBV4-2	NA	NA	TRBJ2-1	CASSQDHGTFDNEQFF	TGTGCCAGCAGCCAAGATCACGGGACATTCGACAATGAGCAGTTCTTC
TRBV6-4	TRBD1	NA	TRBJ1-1	CASSLSTGTTEAFF	TGTGCCAGCAGTCTATCGACAGGGACCACTGAAGCTTTCTTT
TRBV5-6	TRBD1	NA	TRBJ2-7	CASSSRQGAGEQYF	TGTGCCAGCAGCTCAAGACAGGGGGCTGGCGAGCAGTACTTC
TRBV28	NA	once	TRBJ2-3	CASSHLGDSTDTQYF	TGTGCCAGCAGTCATCTCGGGGATAGCACAGATACGCAGTATTTT
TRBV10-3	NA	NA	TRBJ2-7	CAISESAGVEQYF	TGTGCCATCAGTGAGTCCGCGGGTGTCGAGCAGTACTTC
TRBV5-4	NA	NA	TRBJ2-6	CASSLGRVSGANVLTF	TGTGCCAGCAGCTTGGGCCGGGTTTCTGGGGCCAACGTCCTGACTTTC
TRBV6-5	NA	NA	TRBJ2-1	CASSIRGEQFF	TGTGCCAGCAGCATTAGAGGTGAGCAGTTCTTC
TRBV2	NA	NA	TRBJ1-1	CASLSGTEAFF	TGTGCCAGCCTATCGGGGACTGAAGCTTTCTTT
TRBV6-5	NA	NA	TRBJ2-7	CASSLKGYEQYF	TGTGCCAGCAGCCTAAAGGGGTACGAGCAGTACTTC
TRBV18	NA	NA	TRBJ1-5	CASSPRGGDQPQHF	TGTGCCAGCTCACCGCGGGGGGGGGACCAGCCCCAGCATTTT
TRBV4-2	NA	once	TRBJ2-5	CASSQDNKDSRLETQYF	TGTGCCAGCAGCCAAGATAACAAGGACAGCAGGTTGGAGACCCAGTACTTC
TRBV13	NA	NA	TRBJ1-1	CASSPGHMNTEAFF	TGTGCCAGCAGCCCGGGACACATGAACACTGAAGCTTTCTTT
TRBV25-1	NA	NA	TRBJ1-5	CASSESPYSNQPQHF	TGTGCCAGCAGTGAATCCCCTTATAGCAATCAGCCCCAGCATTTT
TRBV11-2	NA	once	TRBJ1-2	CASSLGLGRRGNYGYTF	TGTGCCAGCAGCTTAGGGTTGGGCCGAAGGGGGAACTATGGCTACACCTTC
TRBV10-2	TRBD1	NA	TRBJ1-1	CASSFTGETEAFF	TGCGCCAGCAGTTTCACAGGGGAAACTGAAGCTTTCTTT
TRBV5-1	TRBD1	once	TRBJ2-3	CASSSNRGPGVDTQYF	TGCGCCAGCAGCTCTAACAGGGGTCCTGGGGTAGATACGCAGTATTTT
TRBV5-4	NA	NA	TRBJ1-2	CASSFETFKHYGYTF	TGTGCCAGCAGCTTCGAAACCTTCAAGCACTATGGCTACACCTTC
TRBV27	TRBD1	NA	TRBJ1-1	CASSSLRGLYTEAFF	TGTGCCAGCAGTTCCTTAAGGGGGCTCTACACTGAAGCTTTCTTT
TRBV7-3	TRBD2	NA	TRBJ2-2	CASSSTSANTGELFF	TGTGCCAGCAGCTCGACTAGCGCGAACACCGGGGAGCTGTTTTTT
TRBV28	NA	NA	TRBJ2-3	CASSFGAGTLDTQYF	TGTGCCAGCAGTTTCGGGGCGGGAACCCTAGATACGCAGTATTTT
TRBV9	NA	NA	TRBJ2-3	CASSVEGGADTQYF	TGTGCCAGCAGCGTAGAAGGGGGGGCAGATACGCAGTATTTT
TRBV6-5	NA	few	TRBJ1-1	CASSYSSGATEAFF	TGTGCCAGCAGTTACTCGTCAGGGGCCACTGAAGCTTTCTTT
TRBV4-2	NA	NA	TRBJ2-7	CASSQDPADYPTLEQYF	TGTGCCAGCAGCCAAGATCCAGCGGACTACCCGACCCTCGAGCAGTACTTC
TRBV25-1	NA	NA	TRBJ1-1	CASSETRGVNTEAFF	TGTGCCAGCAGTGAAACCCGGGGGGTGAACACTGAAGCTTTCTTT
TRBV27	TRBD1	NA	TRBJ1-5	CASSAGGLTQPQHF	TGTGCCAGCAGTGCAGGGGGATTGACTCAGCCCCAGCATTTT
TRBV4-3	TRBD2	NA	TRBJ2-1	CASSQDLTLAGYNEQFF	TGCGCCAGCAGCCAAGATTTAACCCTAGCGGGGTACAATGAGCAGTTCTTC
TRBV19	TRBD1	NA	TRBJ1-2	CASNKPGQGFNYGYTF	TGTGCCAGTAATAAACCGGGACAGGGGTTTAACTATGGCTACACCTTC
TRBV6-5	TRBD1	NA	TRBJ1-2	CASSYSGTGNYGYTF	TGTGCCAGCAGTTACTCCGGGACAGGGAACTATGGCTACACCTTC
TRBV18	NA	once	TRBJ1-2	CASSPLERVYGYTF	TGTGCCAGCTCACCACTGGAGAGGGTCTATGGCTACACCTTC
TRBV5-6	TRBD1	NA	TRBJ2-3	CASRPGQGVTDTQYF	TGTGCCAGCAGACCCGGACAGGGGGTCACAGATACGCAGTATTTT
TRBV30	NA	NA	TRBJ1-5	CAWSETGYQPQHF	TGTGCCTGGAGTGAAACAGGGTATCAGCCCCAGCATTTT
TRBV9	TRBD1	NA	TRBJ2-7	CASSDPGQGAHPYYEQYF	TGTGCCAGCAGCGATCCGGGACAGGGGGCCCACCCTTACTACGAGCAGTACTTC
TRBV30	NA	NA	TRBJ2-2	CAWRQGGTGELFF	TGTGCCTGGAGACAAGGGGGAACCGGGGAGCTGTTTTTT
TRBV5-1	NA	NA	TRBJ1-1	CASSSHRRKNTEAFF	TGCGCCAGCAGCTCCCACAGGCGAAAGAACACTGAAGCTTTCTTT
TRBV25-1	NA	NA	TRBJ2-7	CASSTGTYEQYF	TGTGCCAGCAGTACTGGGACTTACGAGCAGTACTTC
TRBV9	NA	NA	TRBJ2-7	CASSVAAGADTYEQYF	TGTGCCAGCAGCGTAGCTGCTGGAGCGGATACCTACGAGCAGTACTTC
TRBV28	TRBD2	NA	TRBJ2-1	CASSILAEVSYNEQFF	TGTGCCAGCAGTATCCTAGCGGAGGTCTCCTACAATGAGCAGTTCTTC
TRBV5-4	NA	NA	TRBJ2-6	CASSLEIQGILTF	TGTGCCAGCAGCTTGGAAATTCAGGGGATACTGACTTTC
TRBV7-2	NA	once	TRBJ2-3	CASSFPGSDTQYF	TGTGCCAGCAGCTTCCCCGGGAGCGATACGCAGTATTTT